This TCR beta chain was identified in a study of T cells in Graves' hyperthyroidism and ophthalmopathy. Study-level results: Blood also carried most thyroid clonotypes expanded above 0.001.

TCR beta CDR3 regions were amplified from RNA. The TCR CDR3 first-round RT-PCR relied on the HTBI primer set. TCRdb itself ran the multiplex PCR reads through MiXCR, one entry per CDR3 protein. In the table there are a few hundred thousand distinct CDR3 sequences, 40% to 55% of which are singletons. As to this clonotype: Its antigen is not known.

The CDR3 loop spans 16 amino acids. V shed 10 bases and J 5 bases; nucleotides not matched to a gene: 18. Germline V gene data show CDR1 as MNHEY and CDR2 as SVGEGT. V is TRBV6-2 or TRBV6-3 and J is TRBJ2-7, with 9 nucleotides matching TRBD2. The sequence was obtained from a woman under 30 with Graves' hyperthyroidism. Sequences were obtained from peripheral blood or thyroid tissue (not recorded which). The DNA for the CDR3 is TGTGCCACCGAAGCGGGGCCACTAGCGGGTATCGACGAGCAGTACTTC. Amino acid sequence: CATEAGPLAGIDEQYF.